This T cell receptor beta chain was recorded in a study of blood T cell repertoires in COVID-19. Study-level information: COVID-19 samples from acute and convalescent phases originated in the United States, Italy and Spain. T cells, B-cell-depleted T cells, or PBMCs supplied cDNA or gDNA.

The CDR3 contains 15 residues. Trimming removed 7 bases from V and 4 bases from J; junction bases left unmatched: 11. CDR1 is SGHVS and CDR2 is FQNEAQ in the germline V gene. Methods used by the authors: For nucleated cells, counts were estimated from reference gene primer amplification. The repertoire was sequenced with immunoSEQ multiplex PCR; TCRdb's copy has only in-frame clones and lacks some. V and J calls and clone size are as listed in that table; D and trimming were resolved from the DNA. This repertoire shows under 70,000 clones, 90% found once; its top ten account for about 13%. The chain has TRBV7-8 and TRBJ2-7, with TRBD2 matching over 9 bases. The sequence was collected from a man between 60 and 75 years old with active COVID-19. The sequencing sample was made of peripheral blood. Here the CDR3 DNA reads TGTGCCAGCATTGATAGGAGCGGGGGGAAATACGAGCAGTACTTC. The encoded protein is CASIDRSGGKYEQYF.